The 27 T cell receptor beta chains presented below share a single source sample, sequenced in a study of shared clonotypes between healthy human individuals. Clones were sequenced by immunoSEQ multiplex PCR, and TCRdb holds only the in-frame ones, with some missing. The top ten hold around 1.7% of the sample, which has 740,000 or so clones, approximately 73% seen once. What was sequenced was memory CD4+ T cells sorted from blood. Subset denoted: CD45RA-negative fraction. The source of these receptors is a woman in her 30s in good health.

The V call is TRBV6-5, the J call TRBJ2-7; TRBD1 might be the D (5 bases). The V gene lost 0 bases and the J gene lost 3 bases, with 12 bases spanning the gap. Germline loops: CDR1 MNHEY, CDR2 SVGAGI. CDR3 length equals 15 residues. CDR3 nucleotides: TGTGCCAGCAGTTACTCGGGAAGGGGCTACTACGAGCAGTACTTC. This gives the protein CASSYSGRGYYEQYF.

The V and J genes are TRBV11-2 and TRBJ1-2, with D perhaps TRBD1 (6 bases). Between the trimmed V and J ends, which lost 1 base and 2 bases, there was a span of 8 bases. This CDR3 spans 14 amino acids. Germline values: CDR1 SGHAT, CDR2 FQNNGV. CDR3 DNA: TGTGCCAGCAGCTTAGGCGGGACAAACTATGGCTACACCTTC. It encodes CASSLGGTNYGYTF.

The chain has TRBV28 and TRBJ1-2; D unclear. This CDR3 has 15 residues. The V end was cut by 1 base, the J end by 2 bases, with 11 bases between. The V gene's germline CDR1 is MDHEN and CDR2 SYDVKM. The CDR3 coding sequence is TGTGCCAGCAGTTTATTCGGAGTGGGGAACTATGGCTACACCTTC. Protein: CASSLFGVGNYGYTF.

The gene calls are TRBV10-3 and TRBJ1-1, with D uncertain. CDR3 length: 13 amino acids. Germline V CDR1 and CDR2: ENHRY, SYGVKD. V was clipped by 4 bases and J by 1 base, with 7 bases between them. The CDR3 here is CAISGRENTEAFF. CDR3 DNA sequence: TGTGCCATCAGTGGGAGGGAGAACACTGAAGCTTTCTTT.

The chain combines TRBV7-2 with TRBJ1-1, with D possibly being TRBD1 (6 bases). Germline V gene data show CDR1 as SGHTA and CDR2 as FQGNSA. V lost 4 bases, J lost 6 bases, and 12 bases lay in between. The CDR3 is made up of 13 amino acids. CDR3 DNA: TGTGCCAGCAGCTCACCGACAGGAGCTGAAGCTTTCTTT. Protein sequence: CASSSPTGAEAFF.

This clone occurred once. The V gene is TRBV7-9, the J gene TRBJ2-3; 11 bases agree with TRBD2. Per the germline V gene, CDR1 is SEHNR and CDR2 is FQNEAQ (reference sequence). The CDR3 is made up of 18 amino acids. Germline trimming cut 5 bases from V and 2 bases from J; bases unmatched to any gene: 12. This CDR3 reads CASSDKLTSGAFTDTQYF. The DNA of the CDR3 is TGTGCCAGCAGCGACAAATTGACTAGCGGGGCCTTCACAGATACGCAGTATTTT.

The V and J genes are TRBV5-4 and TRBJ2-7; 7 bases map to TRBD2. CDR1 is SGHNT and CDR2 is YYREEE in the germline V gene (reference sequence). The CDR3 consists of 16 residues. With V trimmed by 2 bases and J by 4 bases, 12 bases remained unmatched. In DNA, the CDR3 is TGTGCCAGCAGCTTCGCTGCTGGCGGGCGGGGGTACGAGCAGTACTTC. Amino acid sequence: CASSFAAGGRGYEQYF.

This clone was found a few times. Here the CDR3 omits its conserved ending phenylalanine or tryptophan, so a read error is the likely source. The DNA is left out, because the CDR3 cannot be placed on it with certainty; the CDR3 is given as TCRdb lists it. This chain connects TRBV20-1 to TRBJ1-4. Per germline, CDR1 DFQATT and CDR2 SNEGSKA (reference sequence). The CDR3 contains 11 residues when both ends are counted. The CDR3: CSARDKSVPVV.

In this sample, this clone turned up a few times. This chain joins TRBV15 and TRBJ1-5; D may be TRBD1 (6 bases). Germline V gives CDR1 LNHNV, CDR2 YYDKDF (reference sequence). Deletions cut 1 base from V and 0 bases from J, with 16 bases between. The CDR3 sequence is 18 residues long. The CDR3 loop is CATSRGFGGEYSNQPQHF. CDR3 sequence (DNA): TGTGCCACCAGCAGAGGGTTCGGGGGCGAATATAGCAATCAGCCCCAGCATTTT.

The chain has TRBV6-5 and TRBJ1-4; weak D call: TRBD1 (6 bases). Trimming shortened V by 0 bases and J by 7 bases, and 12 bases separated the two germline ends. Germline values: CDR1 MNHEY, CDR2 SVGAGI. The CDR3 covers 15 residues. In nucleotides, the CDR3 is TGTGCCAGCAGTTACTCGAGAGGGGGAGGTGAAAAACTGTTTTTT. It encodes CASSYSRGGGEKLFF.

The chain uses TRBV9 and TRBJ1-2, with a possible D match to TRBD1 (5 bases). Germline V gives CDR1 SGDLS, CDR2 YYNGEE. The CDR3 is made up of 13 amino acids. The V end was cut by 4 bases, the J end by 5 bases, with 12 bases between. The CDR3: CASSRAGEYGYTF. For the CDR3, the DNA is TGTGCCAGCAGCCGGGCGGGGGAGTATGGCTACACCTTC. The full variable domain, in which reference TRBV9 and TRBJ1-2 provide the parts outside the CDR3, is DSGVTQTPKHLITATGQRVTLRCSPRSGDLSVYWYQQSLDQGLQFLIQYYNGEERAKGNILERFSAQQFPDLHSELNLSSLELGDSALYFCASSRAGEYGYTFGSGTRLTVV.

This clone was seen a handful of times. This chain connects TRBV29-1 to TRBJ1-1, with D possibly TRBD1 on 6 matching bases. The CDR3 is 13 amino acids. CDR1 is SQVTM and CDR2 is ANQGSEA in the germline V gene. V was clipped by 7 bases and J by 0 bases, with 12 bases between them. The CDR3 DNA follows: TGCAGCGCCCTCGGGGACATGAACACTGAAGCTTTCTTT. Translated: CSALGDMNTEAFF.

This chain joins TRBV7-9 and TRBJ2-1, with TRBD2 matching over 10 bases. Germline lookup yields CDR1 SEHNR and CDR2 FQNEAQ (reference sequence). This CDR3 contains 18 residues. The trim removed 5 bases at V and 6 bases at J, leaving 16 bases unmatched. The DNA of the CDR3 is TGTGCCAGCAGCCCAAGTCCCGGGACTAGCGTCTCATTCAATGAGCAGTTCTTC. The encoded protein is CASSPSPGTSVSFNEQFF.

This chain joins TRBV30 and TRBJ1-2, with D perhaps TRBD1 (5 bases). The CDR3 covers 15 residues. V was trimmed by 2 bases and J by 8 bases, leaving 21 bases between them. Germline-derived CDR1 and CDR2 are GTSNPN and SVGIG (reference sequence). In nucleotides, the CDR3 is TGTGCCTGGAGTCTAGTAAGCAACGGGGCTCAGGGCTACACCTTC. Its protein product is CAWSLVSNGAQGYTF.

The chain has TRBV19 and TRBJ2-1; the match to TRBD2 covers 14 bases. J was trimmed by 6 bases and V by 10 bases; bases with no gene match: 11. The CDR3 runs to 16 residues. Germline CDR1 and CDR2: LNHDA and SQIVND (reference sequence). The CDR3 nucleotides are TGTGCCACACGAGGGACTAGCGGGAGAAGGGGCAATGAGCAGTTCTTC. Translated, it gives CATRGTSGRRGNEQFF. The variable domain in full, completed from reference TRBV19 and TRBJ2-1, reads DGGITQSPKYLFRKEGQNVTLSCEQNLNHDAMYWYRQDPGQGLRLIYYSQIVNDFQKGDIAEGYSVSREKKESFPLTVTSAQKNPTAFYLCATRGTSGRRGNEQFFGPGTRLTVL.

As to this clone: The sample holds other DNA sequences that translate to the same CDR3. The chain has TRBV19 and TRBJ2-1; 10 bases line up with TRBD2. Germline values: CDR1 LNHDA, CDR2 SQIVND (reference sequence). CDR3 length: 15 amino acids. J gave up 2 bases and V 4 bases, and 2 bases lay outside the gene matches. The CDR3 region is CASSTTSGTYNEQFF. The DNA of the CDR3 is TGTGCCAGTAGTACTACTAGCGGGACCTACAATGAGCAGTTCTTC. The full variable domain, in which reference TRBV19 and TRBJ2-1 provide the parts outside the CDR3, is DGGITQSPKYLFRKEGQNVTLSCEQNLNHDAMYWYRQDPGQGLRLIYYSQIVNDFQKGDIAEGYSVSREKKESFPLTVTSAQKNPTAFYLCASSTTSGTYNEQFFGPGTRLTVL.

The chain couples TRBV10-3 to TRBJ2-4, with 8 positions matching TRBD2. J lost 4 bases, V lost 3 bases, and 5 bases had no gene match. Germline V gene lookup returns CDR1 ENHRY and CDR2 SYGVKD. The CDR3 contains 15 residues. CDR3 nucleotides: TGTGCCATCAGTGATTCGGGAGGGGGGAAAAACATTCAGTACTTC. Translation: CAISDSGGGKNIQYF.

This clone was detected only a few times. For the CDR3, the DNA is TGTGCCAGCAGCGTCGCAGGGGGTCGATTCGACGAGCAGTACTTC. It encodes CASSVAGGRFDEQYF. V is TRBV11-2 and J is TRBJ2-7, with 7 bases lining up with TRBD1. With V trimmed by 5 bases and J by 5 bases, 12 bases remained unmatched. This CDR3 has 15 residues. Germline V gene sequence: CDR1 SGHAT, CDR2 FQNNGV.

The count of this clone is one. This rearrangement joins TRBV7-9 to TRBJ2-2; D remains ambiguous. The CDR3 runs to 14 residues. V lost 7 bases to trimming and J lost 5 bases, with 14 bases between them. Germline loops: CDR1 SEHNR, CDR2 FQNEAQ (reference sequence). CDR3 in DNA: TGTGCCAGCACCTCCTTGGGCCCGACCGGGGAGCTGTTTTTT. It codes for CASTSLGPTGELFF.

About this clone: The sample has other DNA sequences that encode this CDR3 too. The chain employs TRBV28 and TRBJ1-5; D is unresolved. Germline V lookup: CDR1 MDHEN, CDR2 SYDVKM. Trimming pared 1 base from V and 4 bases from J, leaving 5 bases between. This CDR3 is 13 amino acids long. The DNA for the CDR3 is TGTGCCAGCAGTTTATACACAAATCAGCCCCAGCATTTT. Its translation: CASSLYTNQPQHF.

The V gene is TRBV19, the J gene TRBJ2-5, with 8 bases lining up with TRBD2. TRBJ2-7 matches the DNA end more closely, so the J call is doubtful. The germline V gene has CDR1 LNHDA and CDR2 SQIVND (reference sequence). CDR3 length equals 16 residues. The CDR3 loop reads CASSPGGTRTTYEQYF. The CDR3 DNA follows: TGTGCCAGTAGCCCCGGCGGGACTAGAACTACCTACGAGCAGTACTTC.

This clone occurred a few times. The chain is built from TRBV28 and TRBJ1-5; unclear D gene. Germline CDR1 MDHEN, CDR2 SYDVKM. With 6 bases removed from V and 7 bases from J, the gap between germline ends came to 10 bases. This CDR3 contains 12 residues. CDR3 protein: CASRPRVQPQHF. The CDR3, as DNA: TGTGCCAGCAGGCCTCGAGTACAGCCCCAGCATTTT.

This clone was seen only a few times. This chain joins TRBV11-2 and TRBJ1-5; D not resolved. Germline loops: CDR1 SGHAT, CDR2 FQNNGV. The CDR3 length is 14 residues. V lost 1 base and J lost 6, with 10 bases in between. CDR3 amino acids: CASSLVRAGQPQHF. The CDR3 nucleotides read TGTGCCAGCAGCTTAGTAAGGGCGGGTCAGCCCCAGCATTTT. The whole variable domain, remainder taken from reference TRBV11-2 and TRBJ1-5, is EAGVAQSPRYKIIEKRQSVAFWCNPISGHATLYWYQQILGQGPKLLIQFQNNGVVDDSQLPKDRFSAERLKGVDSTLKIQPAKLEDSAVYLCASSLVRAGQPQHFGDGTRLSIL.

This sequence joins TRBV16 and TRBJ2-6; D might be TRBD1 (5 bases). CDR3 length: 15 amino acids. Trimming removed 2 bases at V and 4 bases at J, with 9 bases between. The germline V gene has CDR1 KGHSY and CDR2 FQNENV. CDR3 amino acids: CASSQDSGGANVLTF. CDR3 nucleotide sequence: TGTGCCAGCAGCCAAGACAGTGGGGGGGCCAACGTCCTGACTTTC.

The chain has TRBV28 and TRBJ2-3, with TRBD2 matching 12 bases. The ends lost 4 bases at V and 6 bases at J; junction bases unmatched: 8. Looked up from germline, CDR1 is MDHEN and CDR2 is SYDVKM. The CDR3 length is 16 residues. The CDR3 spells CASSSRLAGDMDTQYF. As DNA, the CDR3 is TGTGCCAGCAGTTCCCGACTAGCGGGAGATATGGATACGCAGTATTTT.

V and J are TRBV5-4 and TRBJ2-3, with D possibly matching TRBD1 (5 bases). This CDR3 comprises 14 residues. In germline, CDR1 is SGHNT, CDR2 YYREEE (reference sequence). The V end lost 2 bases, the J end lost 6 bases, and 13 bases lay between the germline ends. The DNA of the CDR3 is TGTGCCAGCAGCTTCCCAGGGCGCGTGGATACGCAGTATTTT. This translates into CASSFPGRVDTQYF.

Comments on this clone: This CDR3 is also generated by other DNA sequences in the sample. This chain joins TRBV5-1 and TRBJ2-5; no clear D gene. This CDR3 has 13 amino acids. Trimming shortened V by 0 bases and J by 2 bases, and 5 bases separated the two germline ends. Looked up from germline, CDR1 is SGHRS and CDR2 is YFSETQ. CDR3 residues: CASSLGQQETQYF. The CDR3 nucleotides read TGCGCCAGCAGCTTGGGACAACAAGAGACCCAGTACTTC.